A single sample gave rise to the 28 T cell receptor beta chains below, sequenced in a study of molecular identifiers for immune sequencing clone quantification (dated by TCRdb to 2017 to 2018). Preparation of the library involved PCR. The listed sequencing device is NextSeq 500. TCRdb reprocessing: public reads trimmed at Q25 with fastp, clones called with MiXCR, in-frame beta chains kept. Rows matching on CDR3 protein sequence are summarized as one entry with the most common DNA and genes. Recorded for this sample are hundreds of thousands of distinct CDR3 sequences; about 25% of them occurred a single time. The ten largest make up about 0.81% of the sample. The source material was naive CD8+ T cells from blood, with Jurkat cell RNA spiked in. The sample's cell subset or site, from its label and the paper: FACS-sorted CD8+CD4-CCR7+CD45RA+ naive T cells. The source of these receptors is a human donor in good health. Some libraries in this study had Jurkat cell RNA spiked in.

This clonotype was seen repeatedly, ten times or more. The chain combines TRBV5-4 with TRBJ2-3; D gene ambiguous. The CDR3 extends over 14 amino acids. Germline V gene data show CDR1 as SGHNT and CDR2 as YYREEE (reference sequence). Trimming pared 4 bases from V and 4 bases from J, leaving 13 bases between. The CDR3 DNA reads as TGTGCCAGCAGCCCCCCCGATCGGGCAGATACGCAGTATTTT. Translated: CASSPPDRADTQYF.

The genes are TRBV5-5 and TRBJ2-1; 9 bases map to TRBD1. This CDR3 spans 16 amino acids. Germline values: CDR1 SGHKS, CDR2 YYEKEE (reference sequence). V dropped 4 bases and J dropped 2; count of bases not matched to a gene: 7. The CDR3 DNA follows: TGTGCCAGCAGCCCCCTAGACAGGGGGGCCTACAATGAGCAGTTCTTC. Amino acids: CASSPLDRGAYNEQFF.

This clonotype was detected many times. CDR3 DNA: TGTGCCAGCAGCTTGGGGCGTGAGCAGTTCTTC. As protein: CASSLGREQFF. The chain carries TRBV6-2 or TRBV6-3 and TRBJ2-1, with D possibly being TRBD1 (5 bases). The CDR3 loop spans 11 amino acids. Germline CDR1 MNHEY, CDR2 SVGEGT. The germline V and J ends were trimmed by 6 bases and 9 bases, with 9 bases remaining between them.

The table lists this clonotype with a count of one. The rearrangement uses TRBV7-8 and TRBJ1-1; D is undetermined. CDR1 and CDR2 (germline): SGHVS, FQNEAQ. V was pared by 2 bases and J by 7 bases, with 11 bases between. This CDR3 is built from 13 residues. CDR3 bases: TGTGCCAGCAGCTTACATAAGGGAAGTGAAGCTTTCTTT. Amino acids: CASSLHKGSEAFF.

This clonotype has a handful of counts. The V gene is TRBV7-8, the J gene TRBJ2-1, with D possibly matching TRBD1 (6 bases). V gave up 0 bases and J gave up 5 bases, with 11 bases separating them. The CDR3 has 15 residues. Germline CDR1 SGHVS, CDR2 FQNEAQ. The DNA for the CDR3 is TGTGCCAGCAGCTTAGCTCTGGGGGCGCACAATGAGCAGTTCTTC. Encoded protein: CASSLALGAHNEQFF.

The chain uses TRBV7-9 and TRBJ1-2; D gene ambiguous. V shed 5 bases and J shed 4 bases, with 11 bases lying between them. Germline assignment: CDR1 SEHNR and CDR2 FQNEAQ (reference sequence). The CDR3 is 13 amino acids. The CDR3 region has the DNA TGTGCCAGCAGCGGTTACCAAATCTATGGCTACACCTTC. It yields the protein CASSGYQIYGYTF.

This chain connects TRBV19 to TRBJ2-3; D is perhaps TRBD1 or TRBD2 (5 bases each). Trimming took off 0 bases at V and 0 bases at J, with 13 bases between the two ends. Germline CDR1 reads LNHDA; CDR2 reads SQIVND (reference sequence). The CDR3 loop spans 17 amino acids. The CDR3 loop is CASSIDQGPTSTDTQYF. The DNA of the CDR3 is TGTGCCAGTAGTATAGATCAGGGACCCACTAGCACAGATACGCAGTATTTT.

This clonotype was picked up many times. This sequence joins TRBV13 and TRBJ2-3, with D tentatively TRBD1 or TRBD2 (6 bases each). The CDR3 has 14 residues. Germline V lookup: CDR1 PRHDT, CDR2 FYEKMQ (reference sequence). V was shortened by 4 bases and J by 1 base, with 9 bases between the two germline ends. CDR3 sequence (DNA): TGTGCCAGCAGCTCAGGGGAGGGCACAGATACGCAGTATTTT. It is translated as CASSSGEGTDTQYF.

This clonotype has more than one count but fewer than ten. This sequence joins TRBV15 and TRBJ2-2, with TRBD2 as a possible D gene (6 bases). This CDR3 has 17 amino acids. Trimming pared 4 bases from V and 0 bases from J, leaving 15 bases between. Per the germline V gene, CDR1 is LNHNV and CDR2 is YYDKDF (reference sequence). DNA for the CDR3: TGTGCCACCAGCAAGGACTACACTCACACGAACACCGGGGAGCTGTTTTTT. The encoded protein is CATSKDYTHTNTGELFF.

Details on this clonotype: The final CDR3 position lacks the conserved phenylalanine or tryptophan, pointing to a likely read error. V and J are TRBV7-9 and TRBJ1-1, with D unresolved. With 5 bases removed from V and 5 bases from J, the gap between germline ends came to 6 bases. CDR3 length: 11 amino acids. Germline-derived CDR1 and CDR2 are SEHNR and FQNEAQ (reference sequence). The CDR3 bases are TGTGCCAGCAGCCCCTCAACTGAAGCTTTCTCT. Its protein is CASSPSTEAFS.

This clonotype has more than one count but fewer than ten. This chain uses TRBV7-9 with TRBJ1-4; tentatively, D is TRBD1 (5 bases). The length of the CDR3 is 15 residues. Germline assignment: CDR1 SEHNR and CDR2 FQNEAQ (reference sequence). With 5 bases removed from V and 12 bases from J, the gap between germline ends came to 22 bases. The CDR3 here is CASSPPGRGGRELFF. Here the CDR3 DNA reads TGTGCCAGCAGCCCCCCTGGACGGGGGGGGAGAGAACTGTTTTTT.

This clonotype has at least ten counts. The chain recombines TRBV13 with TRBJ1-2; perhaps TRBD1 as D (5 bases). The V gene lost 5 bases and the J gene lost 8 bases, with 18 bases spanning the gap. Germline V lookup: CDR1 PRHDT, CDR2 FYEKMQ (reference sequence). The CDR3 runs 14 residues. The CDR3: CASSPSSGPRGYTF. The CDR3, as DNA: TGTGCCAGCAGCCCGTCATCAGGGCCACGCGGCTACACCTTC.

This chain connects TRBV12-3 or TRBV12-4 to TRBJ2-3; TRBD2 matches 14 bases. The CDR3 totals 19 residues. J was trimmed by 3 bases and V by 3 bases; bases with no gene match: 11. Here the CDR3 reads CASSFPPPGTSGGTDTQYF. The CDR3 DNA sequence: TGTGCCAGCAGTTTTCCCCCGCCCGGGACTAGCGGGGGAACAGATACGCAGTATTTT.

About this clonotype: It is likely a read error, because the conserved phenylalanine at the end of the CDR3 is missing. This chain uses TRBV5-1 with TRBJ1-5; no clear D gene. Trimming shortened V by 0 bases and J by 1 base, and 8 bases separated the two germline ends. CDR1 and CDR2 (germline): SGHRS, YFSETQ. The CDR3 has 15 residues. Here the CDR3 DNA reads TGCGCCAGCAGCTTGGCGGGAGGCAGCAATCAGCCCCAGCATCTT. It translates to CASSLAGGSNQPQHL.

This clonotype appeared many times. The chain combines TRBV5-5 with TRBJ2-1, with 8 bases matching TRBD2. Germline CDR1 is SGHKS and CDR2 is YYEKEE (reference sequence). Trimming cost V 4 bases and J 0 bases; bases outside gene matches: 9. The CDR3 sequence is 17 residues long. The CDR3 sequence: CASSPWTSRYSYNEQFF. CDR3 nucleotides: TGTGCCAGCAGCCCCTGGACTAGCAGATACTCCTACAATGAGCAGTTCTTC.

In its sample, this clonotype was seen many times. CDR3 protein: CASSQASLEAFF. In DNA form, the CDR3 reads TGTGCCAGCAGCCAAGCAAGTCTTGAAGCTTTCTTT. The V gene is TRBV3-1, the J gene TRBJ1-1; D not certain. V was pared by 1 base and J by 7 bases, with 7 bases between. The CDR3 sequence is 12 residues long. From germline, CDR1 is LGHDT and CDR2 YNNKEL (reference sequence).

This clonotype was counted only a few times. CDR3 sequence reads: CASSPQDRYTEAFF. For the CDR3, the DNA is TGTGCCAGCAGCCCCCAAGACAGATATACTGAAGCTTTCTTT. The chain combines TRBV7-9 with TRBJ1-1; tentatively, D is TRBD1 (5 bases). Trimming stripped 5 bases from V and 5 bases from J, with 15 bases between. The CDR3 is made up of 14 amino acids. Germline CDR1 is SEHNR and CDR2 is FQNEAQ (reference sequence).

The rearrangement joins TRBV30 to TRBJ2-6; 10 bases align to TRBD1. CDR1 GTSNPN and CDR2 SVGIG come from the germline V gene (reference sequence). Trimming cost V 8 bases and J 0 bases; bases outside gene matches: 4. The CDR3 has 15 amino acids. The CDR3 region has the DNA TGTGCCGGGGACAGGGGCCCCTCTGGGGCCAACGTCCTGACTTTC. This gives the protein CAGDRGPSGANVLTF. Variable domain in full (rest from reference TRBV30 and TRBJ2-6): SQTIHQWPATLVQPVGSPLSLECTVEGTSNPNLYWYRQAAGRGLQLLFYSVGIGQISSEVPQNLSASRPQDRQFILSSKKLLLSDSGFYLCAGDRGPSGANVLTFGAGSRLTVL.

Only a few counts were recorded for this clonotype. The chain links TRBV12-3 or TRBV12-4 to TRBJ1-5; D is unclear. V was pared by 7 bases and J by 2 bases, with 18 bases between. The CDR3 is made up of 16 amino acids. In DNA form, the CDR3 reads TGTGCCAGCAAAGCAACCGGGAACTCGGGCAATCAGCCCCAGCATTTT. Its protein product is CASKATGNSGNQPQHF.

The chain links TRBV9 to TRBJ2-3, with no clear D. CDR1 is SGDLS, CDR2 YYNGEE, per germline. With 0 bases removed from V and 6 bases from J, the gap between germline ends came to 17 bases. The CDR3 is made up of 16 amino acids. The CDR3 loop is CASSVAVQWVMDTQYF. CDR3 nucleotide sequence: TGTGCCAGCAGCGTAGCCGTGCAGTGGGTCATGGATACGCAGTATTTT.

This rearrangement joins TRBV27 to TRBJ2-3, with TRBD1 identical over 7 bases. The germline CDR1 and CDR2 sequences are MNHEY and SMNVEV (reference sequence). The CDR3 totals 17 residues. V lost 5 bases to trimming and J lost 1 base; unmatched junction nucleotides: 12. The CDR3 nucleotides are TGTGCCAGCAGTGACGACAGGGCCCGCGTTGGCACAGATACGCAGTATTTT. Translation gives CASSDDRARVGTDTQYF.

There are many counts of this clonotype. V usage is TRBV9 and J usage is TRBJ2-3; D possibly uses TRBD1 or TRBD2 (5 bases each). Germline CDR1 reads SGDLS; CDR2 reads YYNGEE. Trimming took 5 bases from V and 1 from J, leaving 11 bases between them. There are 14 residues in the CDR3. CDR3 in DNA: TGTGCCAGCAGTGTGGGGGTGGGCACAGATACGCAGTATTTT. This codes for CASSVGVGTDTQYF.

This clonotype showed up just a few times. A clone one base away is much larger, so this may be a read error. The chain joins TRBV7-8 to TRBJ2-5, with D unresolved. This CDR3 is built from 14 residues. Per the germline V gene, CDR1 is SGHVS and CDR2 is FQNEAQ. CDR3 region: CASSLVDRLEPQYF. In DNA form, the CDR3 reads TGTGCCAGCAGCTTAGTCGACCGATTAGAGCCCCAGTACTTC.

Points on this clonotype: This may be a read error: a much more frequent sequence differs by one nucleotide. The rearrangement links TRBV24-1 to TRBJ2-1; D call uncertain. CDR3 length: 12 amino acids. The germline gives CDR1 KGHDR, CDR2 SFDVKD. Written as DNA, the CDR3 is TGTGCCACCAGTGATTCATTCAATGAGCGGTTCTTC. Its translation is CATSDSFNERFF.

This clonotype was seen ten or more times. This sequence joins TRBV27 and TRBJ2-7; D is perhaps TRBD2 (6 bases). Germline values: CDR1 MNHEY, CDR2 SMNVEV (reference sequence). The CDR3 has 14 amino acids. Trimming removed 4 bases from V and 5 bases from J, with 15 bases in between. The CDR3 spells CASSSPGLEDEQYF. DNA of the CDR3: TGTGCCAGCAGTTCGCCGGGACTCGAGGACGAGCAGTACTTC.

Ten or more counts support this clonotype. The gene calls are TRBV7-2 and TRBJ2-5; perhaps TRBD2 as D (6 bases). The V and J ends lost 5 bases and 4 bases respectively, with 20 bases between them. In germline, CDR1 is SGHTA, CDR2 FQGNSA. CDR3 length: 16 amino acids. CDR3 amino acids: CASSTWDSPTGETQYF. DNA for the CDR3: TGTGCCAGCAGCACTTGGGACTCACCCACGGGAGAGACCCAGTACTTC.

This clonotype was seen many times. The chain recombines TRBV7-9 with TRBJ2-7; TRBD1 or TRBD2 may be the D gene (5 bases each). This CDR3 comprises 15 residues. V lost 4 bases and J lost 3, with 16 bases in between. Germline V lookup: CDR1 SEHNR, CDR2 FQNEAQ (reference sequence). CDR3 coding DNA: TGTGCCAGCAGCTCCGTGATTGGGGGTTTCTACGAGCAGTACTTC. Its protein product is CASSSVIGGFYEQYF.

The V and J genes are TRBV11-2 and TRBJ1-1; D unclear. CDR3 length: 14 amino acids. The V gene's germline CDR1 is SGHAT and CDR2 FQNNGV. The ends were cut back, 7 bases at V and 3 bases at J, with 15 bases in the middle. In nucleotides, the CDR3 is TGTGCCAGCACCTCCATCACCGCAGACACTGAAGCTTTCTTT. It encodes CASTSITADTEAFF.